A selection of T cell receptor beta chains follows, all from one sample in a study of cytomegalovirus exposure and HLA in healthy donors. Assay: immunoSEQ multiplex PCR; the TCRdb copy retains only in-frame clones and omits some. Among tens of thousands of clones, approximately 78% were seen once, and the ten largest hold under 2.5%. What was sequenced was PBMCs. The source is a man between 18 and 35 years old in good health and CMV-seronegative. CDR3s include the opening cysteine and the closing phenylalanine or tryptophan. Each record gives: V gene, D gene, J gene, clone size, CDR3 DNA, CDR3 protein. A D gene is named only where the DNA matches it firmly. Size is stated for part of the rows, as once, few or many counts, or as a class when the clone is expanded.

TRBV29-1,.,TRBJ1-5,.,TGCAGCGTCGGAGGCAATCCCGGCAATCAGCCCCAGCATTTT,CSVGGNPGNQPQHF
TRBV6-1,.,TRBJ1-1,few,TGTGCCAGCAGAGTTGAGGTGATGAACACTGAAGCTTTCTTT,CASRVEVMNTEAFF
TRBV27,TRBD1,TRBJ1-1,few,TGTGCCAGCAGTTTATTCACAGGGGCGAACACTGAAGCTTTCTTT,CASSLFTGANTEAFF
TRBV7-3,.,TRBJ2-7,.,TGTGCCAGCAGCCCGGACGGGAACTACGAGCAGTACTTC,CASSPDGNYEQYF
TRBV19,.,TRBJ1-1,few,TGTGCCAGTAGTATAGGCATTGCCAGGGTATTGGACACTGAAGCTTTCTTT,CASSIGIARVLDTEAFF
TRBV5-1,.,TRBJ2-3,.,TGCGCCAGCAGCTTGGGCGGGGCAGATACGCAGTATTTT,CASSLGGADTQYF
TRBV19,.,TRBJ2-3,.,TGTGCCAGTAGTAATTTCGGCAGGGAAACAGATACGCAGTATTTT,CASSNFGRETDTQYF
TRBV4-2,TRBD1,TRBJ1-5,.,TGTGCCAGCAGCCAACAACAGGGGCAAAACAATCAGCCCCAGCATTTT,CASSQQQGQNNQPQHF
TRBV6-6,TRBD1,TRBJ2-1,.,TGTGCCAGCGGACAGGGGAGGGCCTACAATGAGCAGTTCTTC,CASGQGRAYNEQFF
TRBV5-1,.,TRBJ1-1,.,TGCGCCAGCAGCTTGGAAACTGGTGGCACTGAAGCTTTCTTT,CASSLETGGTEAFF
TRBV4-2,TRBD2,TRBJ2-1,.,TGTGCCAGCAGCCATCTCGGGGCTAGCGGGGTGAATGAGCAGTTCTTC,CASSHLGASGVNEQFF
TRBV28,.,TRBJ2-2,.,TGTGCCAGCACCCTGGGTGGAGGTTTAAACACCGGGGAGCTGTTTTTT,CASTLGGGLNTGELFF
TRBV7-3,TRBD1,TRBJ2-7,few,TGTGCCAGCAGCCCCGGGACAGGGGCCTACGAGCAGTACTTC,CASSPGTGAYEQYF
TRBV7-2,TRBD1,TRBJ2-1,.,TGTGCCAGCAGCGGACAGGGCAGCTCCTACAATGAGCAGTTCTTC,CASSGQGSSYNEQFF
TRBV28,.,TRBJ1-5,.,TGTGCCAGCAGCCTAGACGGGGTCAATCAGCCCCAGCATTTT,CASSLDGVNQPQHF
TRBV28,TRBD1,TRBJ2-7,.,TGTGCCAGCAGTCAATCCGGGACAGGCTCCTACGAGCAGTACTTC,CASSQSGTGSYEQYF
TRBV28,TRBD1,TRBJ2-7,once,TGTGCCAGCAGTTCGCCGGGGGACAGGTCCCCCTACGAGCAGTACTTC,CASSSPGDRSPYEQYF
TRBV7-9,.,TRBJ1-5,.,TGTGCCAGCAGCTTAACGGCAGGGCAGGGCGGCAATCAGCCCCAGCATTTT,CASSLTAGQGGNQPQHF
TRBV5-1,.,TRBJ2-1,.,TGCGCCAGCAGCTTGGCCATCGTTGCTTGGGGAGGCAATGAGCAGTTCTTC,CASSLAIVAWGGNEQFF
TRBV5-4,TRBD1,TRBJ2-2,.,TGTGCCAGCAGCCCGACAGGGGGCGCGTACACCGGGGAGCTGTTTTTT,CASSPTGGAYTGELFF
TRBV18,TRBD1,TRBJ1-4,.,TGTGCCAGCTCACCACTTGGACAGGGTGTTGGGAATGAAAAACTGTTTTTT,CASSPLGQGVGNEKLFF
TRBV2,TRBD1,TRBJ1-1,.,TGTGCCAGCGGACTTAACAGGGGAGAAATGAACACTGAAGCTTTCTTT,CASGLNRGEMNTEAFF
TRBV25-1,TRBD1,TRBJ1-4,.,TGTGCCAGCAGAACCTCAGGGGGCGGGAAACTGTTTTTT,CASRTSGGGKLFF
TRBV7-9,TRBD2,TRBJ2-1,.,TGTGCCAGCACCTCCGGGACTAGCGGGAGAGGGGCCTACAATGAGCAGTTCTTC,CASTSGTSGRGAYNEQFF
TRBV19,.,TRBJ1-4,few,TGTGCCAGTAGTATCTTGCGGGGTGGAGGGCATGAAAAACTGTTTTTT,CASSILRGGGHEKLFF
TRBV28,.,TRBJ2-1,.,TGTGCCAGCAGTACCTTCCTAGGGCTAAGGGGGAATGAGCAGTTCTTC,CASSTFLGLRGNEQFF
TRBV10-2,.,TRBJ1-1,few,TGCGCCAGCGTCGCGATGAACACTGAAGCTTTCTTT,CASVAMNTEAFF
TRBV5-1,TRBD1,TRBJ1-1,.,TGCGCCAGCAGCTTAGGGACAGCCGGTGGGGCTTTCTTT,CASSLGTAGGAFF
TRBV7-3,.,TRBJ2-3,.,TGTGCCAGCAGCTTGCGCCAACCTAGCGCGGGCTATACGCAGTATTTT,CASSLRQPSAGYTQYF
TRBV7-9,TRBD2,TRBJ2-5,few,TGTGCCAGCAGCTCAGCCTCAAGCGGGGGATGGGAGACCCAGTACTTC,CASSSASSGGWETQYF
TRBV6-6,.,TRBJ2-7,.,TGTGCCAGCAGTTACCCCGGGGGTTACGAGCAGTACTTC,CASSYPGGYEQYF
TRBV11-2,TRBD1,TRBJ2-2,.,TGTGCCAGCAGCCCTCGGACAGGGGGCCCCGGGGAGCTGTTTTTT,CASSPRTGGPGELFF
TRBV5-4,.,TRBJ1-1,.,TGTGCCAGCAGGGCCGGGGGGCCGAACACTGAAGCTTTCTTT,CASRAGGPNTEAFF